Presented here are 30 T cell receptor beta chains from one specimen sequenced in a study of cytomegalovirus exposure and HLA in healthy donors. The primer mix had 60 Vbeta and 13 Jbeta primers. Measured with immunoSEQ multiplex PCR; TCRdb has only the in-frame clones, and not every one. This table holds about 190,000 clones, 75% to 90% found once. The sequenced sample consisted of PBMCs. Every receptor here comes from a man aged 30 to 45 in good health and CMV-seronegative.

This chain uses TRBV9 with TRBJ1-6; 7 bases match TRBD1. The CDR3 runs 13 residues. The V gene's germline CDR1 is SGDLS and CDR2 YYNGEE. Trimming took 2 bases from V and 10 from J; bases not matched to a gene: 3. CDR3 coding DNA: TGTGCCAGCAGCGTCACAGGGGAATCACCCCTCCACTTT. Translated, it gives CASSVTGESPLHF.

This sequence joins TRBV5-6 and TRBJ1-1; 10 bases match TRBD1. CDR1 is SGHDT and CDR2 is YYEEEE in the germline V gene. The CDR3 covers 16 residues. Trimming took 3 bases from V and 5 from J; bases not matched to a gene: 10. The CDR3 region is CASSSVPGQGRTEAFF. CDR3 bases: TGTGCCAGCAGCTCAGTCCCGGGACAGGGGAGGACTGAAGCTTTCTTT.

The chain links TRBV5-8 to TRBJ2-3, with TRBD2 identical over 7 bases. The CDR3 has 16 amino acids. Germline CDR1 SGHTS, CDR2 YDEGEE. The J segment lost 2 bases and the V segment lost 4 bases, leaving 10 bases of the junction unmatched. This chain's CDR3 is CASSLGDYRTTDTQYF. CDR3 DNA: TGTGCCAGCAGCCTGGGGGACTACAGAACCACAGATACGCAGTATTTT.

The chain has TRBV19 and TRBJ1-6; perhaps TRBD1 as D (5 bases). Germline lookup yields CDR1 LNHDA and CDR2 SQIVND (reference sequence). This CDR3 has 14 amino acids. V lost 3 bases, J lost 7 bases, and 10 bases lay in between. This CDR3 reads CASSMQGYNSPLHF. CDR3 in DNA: TGTGCCAGTAGTATGCAGGGATACAATTCACCCCTCCACTTT. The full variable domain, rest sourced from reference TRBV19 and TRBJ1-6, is DGGITQSPKYLFRKEGQNVTLSCEQNLNHDAMYWYRQDPGQGLRLIYYSQIVNDFQKGDIAEGYSVSREKKESFPLTVTSAQKNPTAFYLCASSMQGYNSPLHFGNGTRLTVT.

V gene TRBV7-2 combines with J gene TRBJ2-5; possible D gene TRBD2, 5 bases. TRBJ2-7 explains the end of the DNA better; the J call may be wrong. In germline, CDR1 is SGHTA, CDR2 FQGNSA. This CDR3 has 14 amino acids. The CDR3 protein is CASSSSTGSYEQYF. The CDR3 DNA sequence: TGTGCCAGCAGCTCGTCGACGGGGAGTTACGAGCAGTACTTC.

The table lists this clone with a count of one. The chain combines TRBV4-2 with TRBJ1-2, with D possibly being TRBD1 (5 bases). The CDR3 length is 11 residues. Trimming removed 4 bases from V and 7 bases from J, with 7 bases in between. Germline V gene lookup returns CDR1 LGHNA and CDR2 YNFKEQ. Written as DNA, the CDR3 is TGTGCCAGCAGCCTCGGGGGTGGCTACACCTTC. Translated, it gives CASSLGGGYTF.

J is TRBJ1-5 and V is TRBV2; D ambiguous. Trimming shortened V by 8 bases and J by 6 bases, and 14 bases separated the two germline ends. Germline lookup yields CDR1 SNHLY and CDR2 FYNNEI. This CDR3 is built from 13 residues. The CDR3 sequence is CASRLPAGQPQHF. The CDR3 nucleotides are TGTGCCAGCCGCCTACCCGCAGGTCAGCCCCAGCATTTT. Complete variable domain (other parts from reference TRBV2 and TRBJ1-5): EPEVTQTPSHQVTQMGQEVILRCVPISNHLYFYWYRQILGQKVEFLVSFYNNEISEKSEIFDDQFSVERPDGSNFTLKIRSTKLEDSAMYFCASRLPAGQPQHFGDGTRLSIL.

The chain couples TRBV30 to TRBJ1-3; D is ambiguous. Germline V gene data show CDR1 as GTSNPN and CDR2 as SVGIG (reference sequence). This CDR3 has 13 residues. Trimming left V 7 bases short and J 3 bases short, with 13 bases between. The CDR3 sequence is CAFERQLGNTIYF. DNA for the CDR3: TGTGCCTTCGAGAGACAACTTGGAAACACCATATATTTT.

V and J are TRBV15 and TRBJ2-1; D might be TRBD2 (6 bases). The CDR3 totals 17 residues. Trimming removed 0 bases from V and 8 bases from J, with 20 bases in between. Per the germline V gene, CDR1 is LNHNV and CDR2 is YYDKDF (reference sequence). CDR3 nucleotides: TGTGCCACCAGCAGAGATATCGCGGGGTATTCTTCGGATGAGCAGTTCTTC. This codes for CATSRDIAGYSSDEQFF.

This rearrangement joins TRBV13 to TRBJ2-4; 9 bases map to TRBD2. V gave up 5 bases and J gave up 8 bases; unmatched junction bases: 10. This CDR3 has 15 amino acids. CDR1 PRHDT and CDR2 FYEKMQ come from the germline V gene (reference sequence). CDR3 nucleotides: TGTGCCAGCAGCCTCGTGGGAAAGCGGGGGGACATTCAGTACTTC. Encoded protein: CASSLVGKRGDIQYF.

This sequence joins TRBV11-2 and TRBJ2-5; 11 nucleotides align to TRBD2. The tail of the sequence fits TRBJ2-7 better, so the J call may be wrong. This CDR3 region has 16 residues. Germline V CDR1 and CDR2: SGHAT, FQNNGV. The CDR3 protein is CASSLPLAGGDYEQYF. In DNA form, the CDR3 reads TGTGCCAGCAGCCTCCCTCTAGCGGGGGGAGACTACGAGCAGTACTTC.

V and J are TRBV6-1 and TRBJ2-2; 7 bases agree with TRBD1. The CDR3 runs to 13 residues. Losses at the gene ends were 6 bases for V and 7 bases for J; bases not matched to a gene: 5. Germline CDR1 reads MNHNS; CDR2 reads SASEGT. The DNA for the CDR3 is TGTGCCAGCAGCACAGGGGCGGGCGGGGAGCTGTTTTTT. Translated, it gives CASSTGAGGELFF.

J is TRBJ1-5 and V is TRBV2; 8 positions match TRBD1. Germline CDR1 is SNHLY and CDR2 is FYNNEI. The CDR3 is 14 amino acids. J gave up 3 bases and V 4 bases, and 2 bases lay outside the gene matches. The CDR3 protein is CASSGTGNNQPQHF. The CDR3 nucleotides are TGTGCCAGCAGTGGGACAGGGAACAATCAGCCCCAGCATTTT.

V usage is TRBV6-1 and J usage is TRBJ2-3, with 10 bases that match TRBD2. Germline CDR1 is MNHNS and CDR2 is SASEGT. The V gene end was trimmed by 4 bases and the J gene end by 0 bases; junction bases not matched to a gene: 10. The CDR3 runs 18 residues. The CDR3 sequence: CASSGLAGIPSSTDTQYF. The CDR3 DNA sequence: TGTGCCAGCAGTGGACTAGCGGGCATACCGTCTAGCACAGATACGCAGTATTTT.

The DNA for the CDR3 is TGTGCCAGCAGCTTAGGAGGGGGACAGGGAGACCAATACTCCTACGAGCAGTACTTC. Translation gives CASSLGGGQGDQYSYEQYF. The chain uses TRBV7-6 and TRBJ2-7; 9 bases line up with TRBD1. The V segment lost 1 base and the J segment 0 bases; nucleotides outside the gene matches: 13. The V gene's germline CDR1 is SGHVS and CDR2 FNYEAQ. This CDR3 has 19 residues.

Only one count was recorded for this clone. The CDR3 region is CASSPSGGVADTQYF. The DNA of the CDR3 is TGTGCCAGCAGTCCTAGCGGGGGGGTAGCAGATACGCAGTATTTT. The V call is TRBV27, the J call TRBJ2-3; 12 bases match TRBD2. The CDR3 is 15 amino acids. Losses at the gene ends were 5 bases for V and 4 bases for J; bases not matched to a gene: 4. Germline lookup yields CDR1 MNHEY and CDR2 SMNVEV (reference sequence).

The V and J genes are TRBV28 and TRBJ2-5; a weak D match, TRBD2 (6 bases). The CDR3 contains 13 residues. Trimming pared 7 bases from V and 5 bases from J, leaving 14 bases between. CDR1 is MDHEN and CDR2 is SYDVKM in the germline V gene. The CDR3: CASNTAGMETQYF. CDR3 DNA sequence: TGTGCCAGCAACACTGCGGGGATGGAGACCCAGTACTTC. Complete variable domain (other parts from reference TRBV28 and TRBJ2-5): DVKVTQSSRYLVKRTGEKVFLECVQDMDHENMFWYRQDPGLGLRLIYFSYDVKMKEKGDIPEGYSVSREKKERFSLILESASTNQTSMYLCASNTAGMETQYFGPGTRLLVL.

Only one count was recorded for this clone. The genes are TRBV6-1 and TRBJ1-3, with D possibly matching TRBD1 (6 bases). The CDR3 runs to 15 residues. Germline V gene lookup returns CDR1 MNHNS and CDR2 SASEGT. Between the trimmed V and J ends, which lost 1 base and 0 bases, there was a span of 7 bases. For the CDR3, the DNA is TGTGCCAGCAGTGAAGAGGACAGCTCTGGAAACACCATATATTTT. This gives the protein CASSEEDSSGNTIYF.

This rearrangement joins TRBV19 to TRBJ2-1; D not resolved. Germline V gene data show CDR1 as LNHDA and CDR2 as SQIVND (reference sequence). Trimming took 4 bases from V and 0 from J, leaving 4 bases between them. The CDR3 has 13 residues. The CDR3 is CASSTVSYNEQFF. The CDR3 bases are TGTGCCAGTAGTACTGTCTCCTACAATGAGCAGTTCTTC.

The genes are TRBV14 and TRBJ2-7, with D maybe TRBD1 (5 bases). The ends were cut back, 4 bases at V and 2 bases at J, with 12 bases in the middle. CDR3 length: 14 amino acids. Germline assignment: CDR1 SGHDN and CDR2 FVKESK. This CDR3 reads CASSPLRAPYEQYF. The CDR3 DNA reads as TGTGCCAGCAGCCCCCTCAGGGCACCCTACGAGCAGTACTTC. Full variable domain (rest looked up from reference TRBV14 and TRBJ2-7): EAGVTQFPSHSVIEKGQTVTLRCDPISGHDNLYWYRRVMGKEIKFLLHFVKESKQDESGMPNNRFLAERTGGTYSTLKVQPAELEDSGVYFCASSPLRAPYEQYFGPGTRLTVT.

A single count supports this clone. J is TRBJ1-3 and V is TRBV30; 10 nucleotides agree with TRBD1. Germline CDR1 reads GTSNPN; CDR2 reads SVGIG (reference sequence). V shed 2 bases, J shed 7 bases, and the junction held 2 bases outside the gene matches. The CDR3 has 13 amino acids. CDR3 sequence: CAWSWGQGNTIYF. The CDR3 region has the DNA TGTGCCTGGAGTTGGGGACAGGGGAACACCATATATTTT.

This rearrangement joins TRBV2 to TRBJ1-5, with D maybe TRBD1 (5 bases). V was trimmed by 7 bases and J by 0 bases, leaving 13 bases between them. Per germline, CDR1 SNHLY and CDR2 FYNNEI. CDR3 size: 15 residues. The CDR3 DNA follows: TGTGCCAGCAACTCCCGCAGGGTTAGCAATCAGCCCCAGCATTTT. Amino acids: CASNSRRVSNQPQHF.

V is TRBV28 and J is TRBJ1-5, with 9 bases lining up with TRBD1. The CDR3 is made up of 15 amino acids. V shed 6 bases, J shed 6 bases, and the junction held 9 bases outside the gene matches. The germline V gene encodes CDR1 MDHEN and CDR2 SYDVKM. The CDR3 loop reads CASRIDRGSVQPQHF. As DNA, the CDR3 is TGTGCCAGCAGGATTGACAGGGGGAGCGTTCAGCCCCAGCATTTT.

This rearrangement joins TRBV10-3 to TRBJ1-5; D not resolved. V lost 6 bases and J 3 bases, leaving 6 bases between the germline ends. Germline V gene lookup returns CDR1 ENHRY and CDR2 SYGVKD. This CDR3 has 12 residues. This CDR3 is CAIRRDNQPQHF. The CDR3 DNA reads TGTGCCATCAGACGGGACAATCAGCCCCAGCATTTT.

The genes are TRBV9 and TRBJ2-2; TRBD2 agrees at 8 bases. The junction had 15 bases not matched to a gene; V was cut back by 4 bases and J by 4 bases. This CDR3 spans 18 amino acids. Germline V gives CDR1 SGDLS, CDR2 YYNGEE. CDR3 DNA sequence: TGTGCCAGCAGCATAAGCGCCAAAAACGGGGGGGTCACCGGGGAGCTGTTTTTT. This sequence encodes CASSISAKNGGVTGELFF.

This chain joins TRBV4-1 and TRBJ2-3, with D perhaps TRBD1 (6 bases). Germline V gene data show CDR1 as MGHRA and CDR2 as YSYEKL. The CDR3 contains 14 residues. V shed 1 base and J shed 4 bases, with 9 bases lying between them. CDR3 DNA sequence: TGCGCCAGCAGCCAAGCCAGGGGCGCAGATACGCAGTATTTT. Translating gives CASSQARGADTQYF.

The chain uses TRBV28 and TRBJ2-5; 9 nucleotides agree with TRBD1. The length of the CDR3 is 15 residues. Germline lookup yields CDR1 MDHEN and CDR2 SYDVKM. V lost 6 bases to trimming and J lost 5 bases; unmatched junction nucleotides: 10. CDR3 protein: CASSHRRTGVETQYF. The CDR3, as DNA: TGTGCCAGCAGCCATAGGCGGACAGGGGTTGAGACCCAGTACTTC. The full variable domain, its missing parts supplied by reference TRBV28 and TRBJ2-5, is DVKVTQSSRYLVKRTGEKVFLECVQDMDHENMFWYRQDPGLGLRLIYFSYDVKMKEKGDIPEGYSVSREKKERFSLILESASTNQTSMYLCASSHRRTGVETQYFGPGTRLLVL.

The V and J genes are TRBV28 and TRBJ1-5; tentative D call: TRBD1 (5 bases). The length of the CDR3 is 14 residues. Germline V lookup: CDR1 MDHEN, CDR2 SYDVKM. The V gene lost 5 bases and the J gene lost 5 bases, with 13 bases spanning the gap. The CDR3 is CASSTQGGDQPQHF. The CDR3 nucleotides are TGTGCCAGCAGTACGCAGGGAGGTGATCAGCCCCAGCATTTT. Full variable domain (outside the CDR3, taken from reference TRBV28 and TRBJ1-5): DVKVTQSSRYLVKRTGEKVFLECVQDMDHENMFWYRQDPGLGLRLIYFSYDVKMKEKGDIPEGYSVSREKKERFSLILESASTNQTSMYLCASSTQGGDQPQHFGDGTRLSIL.

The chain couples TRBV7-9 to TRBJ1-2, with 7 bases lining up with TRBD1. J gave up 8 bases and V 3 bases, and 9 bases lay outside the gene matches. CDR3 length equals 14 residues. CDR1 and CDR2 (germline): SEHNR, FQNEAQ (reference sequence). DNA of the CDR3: TGTGCCAGCAGCTTTTACTCCAGGGGGGAAGGCTACACCTTC. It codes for CASSFYSRGEGYTF.

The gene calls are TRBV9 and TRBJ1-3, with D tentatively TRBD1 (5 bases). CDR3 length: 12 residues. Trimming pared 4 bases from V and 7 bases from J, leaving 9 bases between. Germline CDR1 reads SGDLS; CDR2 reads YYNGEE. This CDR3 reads CASSPGGNTIYF. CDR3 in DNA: TGTGCCAGCAGCCCCGGGGGGAACACCATATATTTT.